The source of this TCR beta chain is a study of T cell changes during pregnancy in multiple sclerosis. Using immunoSEQ multiplex PCR, the repertoire was profiled, and TCRdb retains in-frame clones only, with some absent. Here the sample spans fewer than 95,000 clones, 85% to 95% being singletons. V gave up 4 bases and J gave up 8 bases; unmatched junction bases: 2. The length of the CDR3 is 13 residues. Germline CDR1 SGHNT, CDR2 YENEEA. V is TRBV11-3 and J is TRBJ2-1, with 10 bases that match TRBD2. The source was peripheral blood, collected in the third trimester of pregnancy. This receptor was obtained from a female donor with multiple sclerosis, enrolled in a pregnancy study. CDR3 DNA: TGTGCCAGCAGCTCCGGGACTAGCGATGAGCAGTTCTTC. Amino acids: CASSSGTSDEQFF.